This T cell receptor (beta chain) was retrieved from a study of blood T cell repertoires in COVID-19. The wider study: Acute and convalescent COVID-19 samples came from the United States, Italy and Spain. From T cells, B-cell-depleted T cells, or PBMCs came the material, which was cDNA or gDNA.

In the source study's methods: Reference gene primer amplification gave nucleated cell count estimates. Only in-frame clones appear in the TCRdb table, and some are missing; sequencing was by immunoSEQ multiplex PCR. The V and J calls and clone size are taken from that table; D and trimming were inferred from the DNA. The sample includes about 120,000 clones, 80% to 90% of them seen just once. The count of this clone is one. Germline assignment: CDR1 SNHLY and CDR2 FYNNEI. The V gene lost 4 bases and the J gene lost 8 bases, with 5 bases spanning the gap. The CDR3 has 11 amino acids. The V and J genes are TRBV2 and TRBJ1-4; no firm D call. Sequencing was done on a sample of peripheral blood. This receptor was identified in a human donor in a cohort sampled during active COVID-19. The CDR3 DNA reads as TGTGCCAGCAGTGTGGCAGAAAAACTGTTTTTT. Encoded protein: CASSVAEKLFF.